The next 6 T cell receptor beta chains were all read from a single sample in a study of siplizumab effects on memory and regulatory T cells (dated 2019 in TCRdb). The library was built by means of the immunoSEQ multiplex PCR assay. The source is immuneACCESS, and TCRdb retained only in-frame sequences with V and J called. Part of the clones is not carried over; for the studies checked, unresolved V genes explain less than half of this, and the remainder is unexplained. Present in this sample are some 88,000 clones, 85% to 90% of which were seen just once. About 16% of the sample belongs to the ten largest clones. The specimen sequenced was CD4+ T cells sorted from blood. The origin of the receptors is a human donor in good health.

The rearrangement joins TRBV9 to TRBJ2-3; 8 bases match TRBD1. Germline V CDR1 and CDR2: SGDLS, YYNGEE. The trim removed 4 bases at V and 6 bases at J, leaving 7 bases unmatched. This CDR3 has 14 residues. CDR3 nucleotide sequence: TGTGCCAGCAGCACCGGACAGGGTCTTGATACGCAGTATTTT. It translates to CASSTGQGLDTQYF.

The genes are TRBV5-6 and TRBJ1-1; 7 bases match TRBD1. Germline-derived CDR1 and CDR2 are SGHDT and YYEEEE. The CDR3 loop spans 14 amino acids. The V segment lost 2 bases and the J segment 2 bases; nucleotides outside the gene matches: 3. CDR3 sequence: CASSFQGDNTEAFF. Here the CDR3 DNA reads TGTGCCAGCAGCTTCCAGGGGGACAACACTGAAGCTTTCTTT.

This clone was seen more than once but under ten times. This CDR3 is also generated by other DNA sequences in the sample. The rearrangement joins TRBV29-1 to TRBJ1-3, with 11 bases that match TRBD1. Trimming cost V 4 bases and J 4 bases; bases outside gene matches: 0. The CDR3 covers 13 residues. Germline V gene data show CDR1 as SQVTM and CDR2 as ANQGSEA. The CDR3 here is CSVGDRGGNTIYF. The CDR3 DNA follows: TGCAGCGTTGGGGACAGGGGGGGAAACACCATATATTTT.

The rearrangement links TRBV4-1 to TRBJ2-5, with TRBD2 matching over 8 bases. V gave up 0 bases and J gave up 5 bases; unmatched junction bases: 8. The CDR3 is made up of 16 amino acids. Germline assignment: CDR1 MGHRA and CDR2 YSYEKL. The CDR3 bases are TGCGCCAGCAGCCAAGATTACGGGGGGGTGATGGAGACCCAGTACTTC. It translates to CASSQDYGGVMETQYF.

This clone was recorded only once. The V gene is TRBV4-2, the J gene TRBJ1-1, with D unresolved. CDR1 is LGHNA and CDR2 is YNFKEQ in the germline V gene. CDR3 length equals 13 residues. Trimming removed 4 bases at V and 5 bases at J, with 11 bases between. The CDR3 nucleotides are TGTGCCAGCAGCCCAGGCGTCGGTACTGAAGCTTTCTTT. Amino acid sequence: CASSPGVGTEAFF.

This clone was detected once. Its ends do not fully match the called genes, so a read error is possible. The chain combines TRBV7-9 with TRBJ1-2, with a tentative D call TRBD1 (5 bases). The CDR3 has 10 amino acids. Per germline, CDR1 SEHNR and CDR2 FQNEAQ (reference sequence). CDR3 sequence (DNA): TGTGCCAGCAGCGCGACGACAGAATCCTTC. It codes for CASSATTESF.